Listed below are T cell receptor beta chains from one sample, sequenced in a study of blood T cell repertoires in COVID-19. Using immunoSEQ multiplex PCR, the repertoire was profiled, and TCRdb retains in-frame clones only, with some absent. This repertoire shows roughly 200,000 clones, 85% found once; its top ten account for roughly 8.2%. Sequenced input: peripheral blood. Receptors originate from a woman aged 60-75 years with acute or convalescent COVID-19. Both conserved end residues are part of each CDR3.

CDR3,J,V
CAWGDREQFF,TRBJ2-1,TRBV30
CASSLMSSGSYEQYF,TRBJ2-7,TRBV11-2
CASSQGALAGVTDTQYF,TRBJ2-3,TRBV14
CASSKTLAGGPSEQYF,TRBJ2-7,TRBV6-2/TRBV6-3
CASSPPERYEQYF,TRBJ2-7,TRBV5-4
CASTSGRATNYGYTF,TRBJ1-2,TRBV19
CASSFDEGGGYTF,TRBJ1-2,TRBV5-1
CARDGGAKLFF,TRBJ1-4,TRBV30
CASNQGGGGNQPQHF,TRBJ1-5,TRBV2
CSGGTANTEAFF,TRBJ1-1,TRBV29-1
CASSPKLGQGPQAFF,TRBJ1-1,TRBV11-2
CASQPRGSAEAFF,TRBJ1-1,TRBV19
CSVSRDLTTSGGYTF,TRBJ1-2,TRBV29-1
CASSPPGGYNEQFF,TRBJ2-1,TRBV18
CASSRPGLAGTETQYF,TRBJ2-5,TRBV6-2/TRBV6-3
CASSFGTRGLLHF,TRBJ1-6,TRBV5-6
CASSLTKGAPQHF,TRBJ1-5,TRBV5-8
CASRGAGSYNEQFF,TRBJ2-1,TRBV6-5
CASKIGGGRTEAFF,TRBJ1-1,TRBV2
CASSQVPGTGGLETQYF,TRBJ2-5,TRBV4-2
CASSQDAGSHSPLHF,TRBJ1-6,TRBV14
CASSLSGVLATNNEQFF,TRBJ2-1,TRBV4-1
CASSLRTGLDGYTF,TRBJ1-2,TRBV18
CASSMDPRDSVFYGYTF,TRBJ1-2,TRBV19
CASSVGTSRNYGYTF,TRBJ1-2,TRBV5-6
CASIQTGPSREQYF,TRBJ2-7,TRBV28
CASSPSGGYGYTF,TRBJ1-2,TRBV28
CASSLGAANTEAFF,TRBJ1-1,TRBV5-1
CASSEGGRAYNEQFF,TRBJ2-1,TRBV6-1
CASSTGQGANTIYF,TRBJ1-3,TRBV19
CASSYWDSSYNEQFF,TRBJ2-1,TRBV11-2
CASSNQQGALNGYTF,TRBJ1-2,TRBV6-2/TRBV6-3
CASSLRTSGNSYEQYF,TRBJ2-7,TRBV7-8
CASSSPGTGASFEAFF,TRBJ1-1,TRBV13
CATQGAMLSPLHF,TRBJ1-6,TRBV10-3
CASSQEGTGRAEAFF,TRBJ1-1,TRBV3-1/TRBV3-2
CASSLDRGGTEAFF,TRBJ1-1,TRBV11-2
CASRQSGSSYNEQFF,TRBJ2-1,TRBV27
CASSYSSGRNNEQFF,TRBJ2-1,TRBV6-5
CASSFVAGTDTQYF,TRBJ2-3,TRBV28
CASSDRVRGYTF,TRBJ1-2,TRBV27
CASTRSETSRKETQYF,TRBJ2-5,TRBV6-6
CASSSLTRNTEAFF,TRBJ1-1,TRBV5-1
CASLTHGSDVSPLHF,TRBJ1-6,TRBV28
CASSLGHSTNEKLFF,TRBJ1-4,TRBV7-7
CASSFTGVSYNEQFF,TRBJ2-1,TRBV28